This TCR beta chain comes out of a study of blood T cell repertoires in COVID-19. As processed by the authors: Reference gene primer amplification gave estimated nucleated cell counts. Here immunoSEQ multiplex PCR was the method, and the copy in TCRdb shows in-frame clones only, minus some. V and J calls plus clone size are reproduced from that table; the DNA served to infer D and trimming. The data show 200,000 to 250,000 clones, nearly 90% seen once. Adults between roughly 18 and 95 years of age took part from 24 US areas. Participants classified as exposed had met a COVID-19 case within 2 weeks before study entry. Germline CDR1 reads SNHLY; CDR2 reads FYNNEI. The CDR3 totals 15 residues. Trimming shortened V by 5 bases and J by 6 bases, and 16 bases separated the two germline ends.

This TCR derives from a man aged 30 to 45 who had been exposed to COVID-19. Sequencing was performed on PBMCs or T cells enriched from blood (not recorded which). The rearrangement links TRBV2 to TRBJ2-2; tentative D call: TRBD2 (6 bases). This CDR3 reads CASSILATSPGELFF. The CDR3 DNA reads TGTGCCAGCAGTATACTAGCCACCTCCCCCGGGGAGCTGTTTTTT.